The clone carrying this T cell receptor (beta chain) appeared once. Trimming stripped 4 bases from V and 4 bases from J, with 18 bases between. This CDR3 has 16 amino acids. Germline assignment: CDR1 SGHDT and CDR2 YYEEEE. The data were obtained in a study of control samples from healthy donors and cancer patients. The table came from immunoSEQ multiplex PCR; TCRdb's copy has only in-frame clones and leaves some out. This sample has around 90,000 clones; about 84% occur once, and the top ten carry approximately 2%. The sequenced sample consisted of blood. The TCR sequence derives from a woman aged 35 to 49 in good health. The chain couples TRBV5-6 to TRBJ1-3; D may be TRBD1 (6 bases). The CDR3 DNA reads as TGTGCCAGCAGCCCGGGCTCATACAGGGCGGGAAACACCATATATTTT. It yields the protein CASSPGSYRAGNTIYF.